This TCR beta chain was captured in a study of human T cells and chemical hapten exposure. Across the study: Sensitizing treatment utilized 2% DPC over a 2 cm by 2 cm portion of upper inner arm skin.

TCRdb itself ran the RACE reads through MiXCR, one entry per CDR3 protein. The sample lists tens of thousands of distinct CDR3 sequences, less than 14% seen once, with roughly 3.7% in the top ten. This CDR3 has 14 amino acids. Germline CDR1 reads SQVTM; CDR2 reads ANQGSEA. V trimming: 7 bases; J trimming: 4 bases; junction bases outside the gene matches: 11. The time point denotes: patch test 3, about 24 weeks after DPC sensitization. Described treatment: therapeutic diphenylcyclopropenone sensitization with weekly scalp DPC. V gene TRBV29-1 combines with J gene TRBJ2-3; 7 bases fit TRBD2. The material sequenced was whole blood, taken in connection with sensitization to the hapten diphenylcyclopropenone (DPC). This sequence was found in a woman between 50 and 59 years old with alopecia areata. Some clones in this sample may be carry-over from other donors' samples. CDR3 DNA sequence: TGCAGCGGCGCCTGGACTAGGTCGGCAGATACGCAGTATTTT. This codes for CSGAWTRSADTQYF.